This T cell receptor beta chain was captured in a study of response to subunit inactivated influenza vaccine. V shed 5 bases and J shed 6 bases, with 11 bases lying between them. Germline-derived CDR1 and CDR2 are LNHNV and YYDKDF (reference sequence). The CDR3 spans 13 residues. Study-level points and caveats: After each seasonal influenza vaccination, few new T cells are recruited, the authors suggested.

There are many counts of this clonotype. What it recognizes is unknown. From the RT-PCR reads, TCRdb called clonotypes with MiXCR, one entry per CDR3 protein. Among around 500,000 distinct CDR3 sequences listed, roughly 9.8% were seen once. The chain couples TRBV15 to TRBJ1-5, with D maybe TRBD1 (6 bases). The source was PBMCs from blood, collected around seven weeks after vaccination. The source of this sequence is a man aged 50 or older who received an inactivated influenza vaccine. Here the CDR3 DNA reads TGTGCCACCAGCTCGGACAGTATTCAGCCCCAGCATTTT. Residues: CATSSDSIQPQHF. The entire variable domain, with the rest obtained from reference TRBV15 and TRBJ1-5, is as follows: DAMVIQNPRYQVTQFGKPVTLSCSQTLNHNVMYWYQQKSSQAPKLLFHYYDKDFNNEADTPDNFQSRRPNTSFCFLDIRSPGLGDTAMYLCATSSDSIQPQHFGDGTRLSIL.